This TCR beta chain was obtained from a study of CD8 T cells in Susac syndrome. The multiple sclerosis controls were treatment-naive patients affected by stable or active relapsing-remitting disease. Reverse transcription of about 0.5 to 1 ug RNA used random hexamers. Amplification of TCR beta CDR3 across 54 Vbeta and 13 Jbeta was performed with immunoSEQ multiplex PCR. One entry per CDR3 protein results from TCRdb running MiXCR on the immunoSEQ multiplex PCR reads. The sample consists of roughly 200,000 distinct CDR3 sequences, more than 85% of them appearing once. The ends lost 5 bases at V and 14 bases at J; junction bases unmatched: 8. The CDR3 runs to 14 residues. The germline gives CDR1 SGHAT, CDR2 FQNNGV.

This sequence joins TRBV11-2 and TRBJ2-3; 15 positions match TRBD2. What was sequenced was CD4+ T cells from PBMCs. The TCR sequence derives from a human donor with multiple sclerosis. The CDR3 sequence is CASSPGLAGGPLYF. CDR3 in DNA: TGTGCCAGCAGCCCGGGACTAGCGGGGGGACCTCTGTATTTT.